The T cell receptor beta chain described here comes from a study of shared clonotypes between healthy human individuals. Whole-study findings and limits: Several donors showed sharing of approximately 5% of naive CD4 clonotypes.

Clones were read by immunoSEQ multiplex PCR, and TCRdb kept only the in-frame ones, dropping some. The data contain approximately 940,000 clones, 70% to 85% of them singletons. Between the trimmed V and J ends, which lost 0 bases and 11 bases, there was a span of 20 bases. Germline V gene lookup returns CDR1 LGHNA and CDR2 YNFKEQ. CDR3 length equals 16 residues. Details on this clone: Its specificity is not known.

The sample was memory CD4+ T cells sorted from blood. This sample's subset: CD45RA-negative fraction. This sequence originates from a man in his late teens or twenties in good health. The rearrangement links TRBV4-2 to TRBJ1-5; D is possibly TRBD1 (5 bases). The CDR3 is CASSQDLLDSLPTQHF. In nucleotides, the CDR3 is TGTGCCAGCAGCCAAGACTTACTAGACAGCCTCCCGACCCAGCATTTT.